The rows below give T cell receptor beta chains drawn from one sample of a study of beta chain features in type 1 diabetes. Clones were sequenced by immunoSEQ multiplex PCR, and TCRdb holds only the in-frame ones, with some missing. Of more than 300,000 clones in the sample, roughly 12% were seen once. The sample was naive CD4+ T cells from blood. The receptors derive from a man aged 18 to 29 in good health. CDR3s leave out the opening cysteine and the closing phenylalanine or tryptophan. The D gene is left open where the match is weak.

d_call j_call v_call cdr3_aa
. TRBJ2-7 TRBV18 ASSARQTYEQY
TRBD1 TRBJ1-2 TRBV19 ASSPTGDRNYGYT
. TRBJ2-7 TRBV7-8 ASSLSQGAANEQY
. TRBJ1-2 TRBV4-2 ASSPSSQGYGYT
. TRBJ1-4 TRBV7-2 ASSSGQNEKLF
TRBD2 TRBJ2-1 TRBV13 ASSRIAGVYEQF
. TRBJ1-5 TRBV10-3 AISGGPSNQPQH
TRBD1 TRBJ1-2 TRBV27 ASSRDRESNYGYT
. TRBJ2-6 TRBV7-9 ASSLQGSSGANVLT
TRBD2 TRBJ2-5 TRBV15 ATRPGGVRETQY
TRBD2 TRBJ2-3 TRBV5-6 ASSLVLAGPTDTQY
. TRBJ2-1 TRBV28 ASRDIDIYNEQF
TRBD2 TRBJ2-1 TRBV7-2 ASSLAYSVGGRADWEF
TRBD1 TRBJ1-1 TRBV5-1 ASSPIGQGNTEAF
. TRBJ2-6 TRBV6-6 ASSQPVTGANVLT
. TRBJ2-1 TRBV5-1 ASSQLALQGGGEQF
TRBD1 TRBJ1-1 TRBV28 ASRPSEQGYTEAF
. TRBJ2-7 TRBV10-3 AIASPVVSEQY
TRBD2 TRBJ2-1 TRBV7-2 ASSLLVGGASIEQF
TRBD2 TRBJ2-7 TRBV7-2 ASSPRTSERGQY
. TRBJ2-5 TRBV7-6 ASSQGWETQY
. TRBJ2-1 TRBV29-1 SVSTTGSYNEQF
TRBD2 TRBJ2-1 TRBV7-2 ASSIRSGARFDEQF
TRBD1 TRBJ2-1 TRBV28 ASSERTGGNYNEQF
TRBD2 TRBJ2-2 TRBV4-2 ASSQDSGTNTGELF
. TRBJ1-2 TRBV7-2 ASSLVAGRGSDGYT
. TRBJ1-5 TRBV7-2 ASSKGRDQPQH
TRBD1 TRBJ2-2 TRBV9 ASSTGQSYTGELF
. TRBJ2-5 TRBV5-6 ASSFRWGLRETQY
TRBD2 TRBJ2-7 TRBV7-8 ASSLHGASGTYEQY
TRBD1 TRBJ2-7 TRBV6-5 ASSYYTGQGSYEQY
. TRBJ1-2 TRBV10-3 AISESQGGYGYT
TRBD2 TRBJ2-3 TRBV28 ASSLSVAGGTDTQY
TRBD2 TRBJ2-7 TRBV7-2 ASSPWTSGGTPEQY
. TRBJ1-1 TRBV9 ASSVTGLNTEAF
. TRBJ1-2 TRBV30 AWRGLTSYGYT
. TRBJ2-5 TRBV9 ASSARTSQETQY
. TRBJ2-1 TRBV18 ASSPIVLLSWNEQF
. TRBJ1-5 TRBV28 ASSLPDIIRPQH
. TRBJ1-5 TRBV28 ASSSGRASRPQH
. TRBJ2-1 TRBV30 AWSRGRSSGEQF
. TRBJ2-7 TRBV5-6 ASSLWGRSTYEQY
TRBD2 TRBJ2-3 TRBV2 ASRLQRGVDTQY
TRBD1 TRBJ2-7 TRBV6-5 ASSYTGTATYEQY
. TRBJ2-1 TRBV19 ATQWGGHYNEQF
. TRBJ1-4 TRBV6-6 ASSYADLGGEKLF
. TRBJ1-3 TRBV18 ASSPDKSGNTIY
. TRBJ2-7 TRBV4-2 ASSQDYGGQGRYEQY
TRBD1 TRBJ2-7 TRBV7-2 ASSLWETGLYEQY